There are a few counts of the clone carrying this TCR beta chain. This CDR3 spans 14 amino acids. Per the germline V gene, CDR1 is MGHRA and CDR2 is YSYEKL. Trimming removed 5 bases from V and 8 bases from J; junction bases left unmatched: 9. TCRdb redid the calling of the RT-PCR reads with MiXCR, one entry per CDR3 protein. The table lists about 700,000 distinct CDR3 sequences, approximately 14% of them singletons, with roughly 3.6% in the top ten. The source is a female donor in good health, serving as a healthy control. The specimen was memory CD4+ T cells from blood. This chain uses TRBV4-1 with TRBJ1-2; TRBD1 matches at 9 bases. The CDR3: CASSLGQGRDGYTF. The CDR3 coding sequence is TGCGCCAGCAGCTTGGGACAGGGAAGAGACGGCTACACCTTC.